The TCR beta chain described here comes from a study of cytomegalovirus exposure and HLA in healthy donors. There are 20 residues in the CDR3. CDR1 and CDR2 from the germline V gene are MDHEN and SYDVKM. Trimming removed 3 bases from V and 4 bases from J; junction bases left unmatched: 20. PCR employed 60 Vbeta and 13 Jbeta primers. TCRdb's copy holds only in-frame clones and misses some; the assay was immunoSEQ multiplex PCR. The data show 100,000 to 150,000 clones, with about 78% seen just once and about 4% held by the top ten. Regarding the study as a whole: TCR beta chain V- and J-gene trimming was linked, in a later analysis, to a missense variant in DCLRE1C. Presence/absence analyses took donor sequencing depth as roughly uniform.

With regard to this clone: The target antigen is unknown.

This sequence joins TRBV28 and TRBJ1-2; TRBD1 agrees at 10 bases. This sequence was found in a man aged 30 to 39 in good health and CMV-seronegative. The source material was PBMCs. The CDR3 protein is CASSLGTGATERIVIYGYTF. The CDR3 coding sequence is TGTGCCAGCAGTTTGGGGACAGGGGCTACCGAAAGAATAGTTATCTATGGCTACACCTTC.